Below, 30 T cell receptor beta chains from the same sample are listed, as sequenced in a study of control samples from healthy donors and cancer patients. Using immunoSEQ multiplex PCR, the repertoire was profiled, and TCRdb retains in-frame clones only, with some absent. The data contain about 85,000 clones, less than 90% of them singletons. The sample consisted of blood. The receptors were sampled from a woman aged 60-75 years in good health.

This clone was seen a single time. The chain employs TRBV5-1 and TRBJ1-1; the match to TRBD1 covers 8 bases. V lost 3 bases, J lost 2 bases, and 3 bases stayed unmatched. Germline values: CDR1 SGHRS, CDR2 YFSETQ. The CDR3 extends over 14 amino acids. The CDR3 region is CASSSGQGNTEAFF. CDR3 DNA sequence: TGCGCCAGCAGCTCCGGACAGGGTAACACTGAAGCTTTCTTT. Together with reference TRBV5-1 and TRBJ1-1, the CDR3 gives the full variable domain: KAGVTQTPRYLIKTRGQQVTLSCSPISGHRSVSWYQQTPGQGLQFLFEYFSETQRNKGNFPGRFSGRQFSNSRSEMNVSTLELGDSALYLCASSSGQGNTEAFFGQGTRLTVV.

This chain joins TRBV29-1 and TRBJ1-3; TRBD1 aligns across 8 bases. Germline V lookup: CDR1 SQVTM, CDR2 ANQGSEA. V was pared by 6 bases and J by 4 bases, with 5 bases of the junction left unmatched. The CDR3 spans 13 residues. CDR3 sequence reads: CSVADRVGNTIYF. The DNA of the CDR3 is TGCAGCGTGGCGGACAGGGTAGGAAACACCATATATTTT.

The gene calls are TRBV7-9 and TRBJ2-3; D gene uncertain. The CDR3 sequence is 14 residues long. V lost 6 bases, J lost 0 bases, and 10 bases lay in between. The germline V gene has CDR1 SEHNR and CDR2 FQNEAQ (reference sequence). The DNA of the CDR3 is TGTGCCAGCAGGGGAATCACTAGCACAGATACGCAGTATTTT. Its protein product is CASRGITSTDTQYF.

As concerns this clone: Germline is not matched at one junction end, which may reflect a read error. This chain links TRBV7-7 with TRBJ2-2; 11 bases are a match to TRBD2. This CDR3 spans 19 amino acids. Germline CDR1 reads SSHAT; CDR2 reads FNYEAQ (reference sequence). CDR3 bases: TGTGCTAGCAGCCTCCGCTCACTAGCGGGGGCTACGAACACCGGGGAGCTGTTTTTT. Amino acids: CASSLRSLAGATNTGELFF.

This clone was picked up a small number of times. The genes are TRBV5-5 and TRBJ2-5, with D hard to call. The CDR3 covers 14 residues. V was cut by 2 bases and J by 4 bases, with 12 bases left in between. Germline CDR1 and CDR2: SGHKS and YYEKEE (reference sequence). This chain's CDR3 is CASSFIRGSETQYF. CDR3 nucleotide sequence: TGTGCCAGCAGCTTCATCCGTGGTTCAGAGACCCAGTACTTC.

This chain joins TRBV28 and TRBJ1-3; D call uncertain. This CDR3 has 15 amino acids. Trimming removed 5 bases from V and 0 bases from J, with 11 bases in between. The germline gives CDR1 MDHEN, CDR2 SYDVKM. CDR3 amino acids: CASSLTDYSGNTIYF. CDR3 nucleotide sequence: TGTGCCAGCAGTCTAACAGATTACTCTGGAAACACCATATATTTT.

The chain is built from TRBV6-5 and TRBJ2-1, with 8 bases matching TRBD1. V shed 8 bases, J shed 5 bases, and the junction held 5 bases outside the gene matches. Germline CDR1 and CDR2: MNHEY and SVGAGI. The CDR3 sequence is 13 residues long. The CDR3 DNA reads TGTGCCAGCCCGGGACAGGTAAACAATGAGCAGTTCTTC. It translates to CASPGQVNNEQFF.

The chain has TRBV9 and TRBJ2-1; 10 bases fit TRBD2. The CDR3 totals 16 residues. CDR1 is SGDLS and CDR2 is YYNGEE in the germline V gene. J gave up 2 bases and V 5 bases, and 7 bases lay outside the gene matches. The CDR3 region is CASSRGSGRAYNEQFF. As DNA, the CDR3 is TGTGCCAGCAGTCGGGGGAGCGGGAGGGCCTACAATGAGCAGTTCTTC.

This chain uses TRBV27 with TRBJ2-7; the D gene is possibly TRBD1 (6 bases). The ends were cut back, 6 bases at V and 6 bases at J, with 15 bases in the middle. The CDR3 is made up of 13 amino acids. The germline gives CDR1 MNHEY, CDR2 SMNVEV (reference sequence). The CDR3: CASSRGRVGEQYF. CDR3 bases: TGTGCCAGCAGCAGGGGCAGGGTAGGCGAGCAGTACTTC.

V is TRBV6-2 or TRBV6-3 and J is TRBJ2-7; 13 nucleotides match TRBD2. Germline values: CDR1 MNHEY, CDR2 SVGEGT. CDR3 length: 15 residues. V trimming: 6 bases; J trimming: 3 bases; junction bases outside the gene matches: 5. The CDR3 coding sequence is TGTGCCAGCAGCTCCTGGACTAGCGGGAGCTACGAGCAGTACTTC. The encoded protein is CASSSWTSGSYEQYF.

The chain recombines TRBV20-1 with TRBJ2-7, with 13 bases fitting TRBD2. The CDR3 sequence is 18 residues long. With 3 bases clipped from V and 0 bases from J, the junction kept 11 bases outside the gene matches. CDR1 DFQATT and CDR2 SNEGSKA come from the germline V gene (reference sequence). The CDR3 spells CSASSGLAGASRSYEQYF. Written as DNA, the CDR3 is TGCAGTGCTAGTAGCGGACTAGCGGGGGCAAGTCGCTCCTACGAGCAGTACTTC.

J is TRBJ1-6 and V is TRBV5-1; 7 bases match TRBD1. V gave up 4 bases and J gave up 10 bases; unmatched junction bases: 14. Germline CDR1 is SGHRS and CDR2 is YFSETQ. This CDR3 spans 16 amino acids. The CDR3 region is CASSNRGQVSGSPLHF. The CDR3 DNA follows: TGCGCCAGCAGCAATAGGGGGCAGGTGTCGGGATCACCCCTCCACTTT. The full variable domain, in which reference TRBV5-1 and TRBJ1-6 provide the parts outside the CDR3, is KAGVTQTPRYLIKTRGQQVTLSCSPISGHRSVSWYQQTPGQGLQFLFEYFSETQRNKGNFPGRFSGRQFSNSRSEMNVSTLELGDSALYLCASSNRGQVSGSPLHFGNGTRLTVT.

The V gene is TRBV10-3, the J gene TRBJ1-1, with D perhaps matching TRBD1 (5 bases). Trimming cost V 4 bases and J 1 base, with 10 bases left between them. The germline V gene encodes CDR1 ENHRY and CDR2 SYGVKD. This CDR3 comprises 14 residues. The CDR3 loop reads CAISGQGPNTEAFF. Written as DNA, the CDR3 is TGTGCCATCAGTGGGCAGGGCCCGAACACTGAAGCTTTCTTT.

The chain carries TRBV5-8 and TRBJ1-2, with D maybe TRBD1 (6 bases). Looked up from germline, CDR1 is SGHTS and CDR2 is YDEGEE. The CDR3 extends over 14 amino acids. V was trimmed by 5 bases and J by 4 bases, leaving 15 bases between them. The DNA of the CDR3 is TGTGCCAGCAGGTTGAAAGGGGGGAGCTATGGCTACACCTTC. It codes for CASRLKGGSYGYTF.

This chain joins TRBV18 and TRBJ2-5; D unclear. Germline V CDR1 and CDR2: KGHSH, LQKENI. There are 12 residues in the CDR3. V was cut by 4 bases and J by 0 bases, with 3 bases left in between. CDR3 sequence reads: CASSQYQETQYF. The CDR3 DNA reads as TGTGCCAGCTCACAGTACCAAGAGACCCAGTACTTC.

This chain joins TRBV5-4 and TRBJ1-2; TRBD1 aligns across 7 bases. V lost 4 bases, J lost 5 bases, and 5 bases stayed unmatched. The length of the CDR3 is 13 residues. CDR1 is SGHNT, CDR2 YYREEE, per germline (reference sequence). CDR3 protein: CASSQDRFYGYTF. The CDR3 nucleotides read TGTGCCAGCAGCCAGGACAGGTTTTATGGCTACACCTTC.

The CDR3 nucleotides are TGTGCCAGCAGTCGACAGGCCCACTATAGCAATCAGCCCCAGCATTTT. Its protein product is CASSRQAHYSNQPQHF. J is TRBJ1-5 and V is TRBV2; D perhaps matches TRBD1 (6 bases). Germline CDR1 SNHLY, CDR2 FYNNEI. The V gene lost 5 bases and the J gene lost 0 bases, with 14 bases spanning the gap. The CDR3 consists of 16 residues.

The J gene is TRBJ1-1, the V gene TRBV18; no firm D call. This CDR3 has 16 amino acids. The germline V gene encodes CDR1 KGHSH and CDR2 LQKENI. Trimming removed 1 base at V and 1 base at J, with 13 bases between. The CDR3 sequence is CASSPLGSGSNTEAFF. DNA for the CDR3: TGTGCCAGCTCACCACTGGGTTCGGGGTCGAACACTGAAGCTTTCTTT.

This clone was seen only once. The rearrangement links TRBV24-1 to TRBJ2-7; D is perhaps TRBD1 (5 bases). With 4 bases removed from V and 6 bases from J, the gap between germline ends came to 12 bases. Looked up from germline, CDR1 is KGHDR and CDR2 is SFDVKD. The CDR3 loop spans 13 amino acids. The CDR3 DNA reads TGTGCCACCAGTGAGGGTGGTAGGGGCGAGCAGTACTTC. It codes for CATSEGGRGEQYF.

The rearrangement joins TRBV6-5 to TRBJ1-5, with D perhaps matching TRBD1 (5 bases). The V gene's germline CDR1 is MNHEY and CDR2 SVGAGI. The CDR3 runs 15 residues. The V end was cut by 4 bases, the J end by 6 bases, with 16 bases between. The CDR3 DNA reads as TGTGCCAGCAGTTCCGGGACCTTGTTCGGTCAGCCCCAGCATTTT. Translation: CASSSGTLFGQPQHF.

This chain uses TRBV24-1 with TRBJ2-1; 8 nucleotides align to TRBD1. V trimming: 1 base; J trimming: 8 bases; junction bases outside the gene matches: 6. The CDR3 length is 15 residues. The germline CDR1 and CDR2 sequences are KGHDR and SFDVKD. This CDR3 is CATSDFGQGRDEQFF. The CDR3 nucleotides read TGTGCCACCAGTGATTTCGGACAGGGTCGGGATGAGCAGTTCTTC.

This sequence joins TRBV5-5 and TRBJ1-2, with TRBD1 as a possible D gene (5 bases). CDR1 and CDR2 (germline): SGHKS, YYEKEE (reference sequence). Deletions cut 0 bases from V and 10 bases from J, with 10 bases between. The CDR3 length is 12 residues. CDR3 protein: CASSLDSRDYTF. The CDR3 DNA sequence: TGTGCCAGCAGCTTGGACAGCAGGGACTACACCTTC.

CDR3: CASSQGVSGYTF. Here the CDR3 DNA reads TGTGCCAGCAGCCAAGGCGTTTCTGGCTACACCTTC. The chain links TRBV3-1 (or the pseudogene TRBV3-2) to TRBJ1-2; no clear D. The CDR3 is 12 amino acids. Trimming took 1 base from V and 7 from J, leaving 7 bases between them. The germline V gene encodes CDR1 LGHDT and CDR2 YNNKEL (reference sequence).

This clone has only a few counts. The chain joins TRBV3-1 (or the pseudogene TRBV3-2) to TRBJ1-1; maybe TRBD1 (5 bases). Germline values: CDR1 LGHDT, CDR2 YNNKEL (reference sequence). Trimming cost V 6 bases and J 11 bases, with 16 bases left between them. CDR3 length: 12 amino acids. The CDR3 DNA sequence: TGTGCCAGCAGGGGACCGGGGCTTGAGGCTTTCTTT. Protein sequence: CASRGPGLEAFF.

The chain carries TRBV30 and TRBJ1-5, with D possibly being TRBD1 (6 bases). The CDR3 runs 15 residues. Deletions cut 0 bases from V and 3 bases from J, with 12 bases between. Germline CDR1 reads GTSNPN; CDR2 reads SVGIG (reference sequence). CDR3 protein: CAWSVIQGLNQPQHF. DNA for the CDR3: TGTGCCTGGAGTGTTATACAGGGTCTCAATCAGCCCCAGCATTTT. The whole variable domain, filled in from reference TRBV30 and TRBJ1-5, reads SQTIHQWPATLVQPVGSPLSLECTVEGTSNPNLYWYRQAAGRGLQLLFYSVGIGQISSEVPQNLSASRPQDRQFILSSKKLLLSDSGFYLCAWSVIQGLNQPQHFGDGTRLSIL.

V usage is TRBV5-1 and J usage is TRBJ1-3; 7 nucleotides match TRBD1. The CDR3 loop spans 14 amino acids. Losses at the gene ends were 3 bases for V and 6 bases for J; bases not matched to a gene: 6. Germline-derived CDR1 and CDR2 are SGHRS and YFSETQ. CDR3 region: CASSSPTGENTIYF. CDR3 coding DNA: TGCGCCAGCAGCTCCCCTACAGGGGAAAACACCATATATTTT.

This chain joins TRBV13 and TRBJ1-1; 8 nucleotides align to TRBD1. From germline, CDR1 is PRHDT and CDR2 FYEKMQ (reference sequence). V lost 8 bases and J lost 1; bases outside the gene matches: 6. This CDR3 contains 14 residues. CDR3 sequence: CASRQGARNTEAFF. CDR3 coding DNA: TGTGCCAGCCGGCAGGGGGCTAGGAACACTGAAGCTTTCTTT. Together with reference TRBV13 and TRBJ1-1, the CDR3 gives the full variable domain: AAGVIQSPRHLIKEKRETATLKCYPIPRHDTVYWYQQGPGQDPQFLISFYEKMQSDKGSIPDRFSAQQFSDYHSELNMSSLELGDSALYFCASRQGARNTEAFFGQGTRLTVV.

The rearrangement uses TRBV5-8 and TRBJ2-3; 13 bases align to TRBD2. The CDR3 consists of 16 residues. V was clipped by 4 bases and J by 5 bases; unmatched bases: 7. Germline V gene sequence: CDR1 SGHTS, CDR2 YDEGEE. Here the CDR3 DNA reads TGTGCCAGCAGCCCTCGGACTAGCGGGAGATTAGATACGCAGTATTTT. This codes for CASSPRTSGRLDTQYF.

The genes are TRBV6-1 and TRBJ1-2; 7 nucleotides align to TRBD1. The CDR3 totals 15 residues. Germline lookup yields CDR1 MNHNS and CDR2 SASEGT. Trimming removed 3 bases from V and 4 bases from J; junction bases left unmatched: 8. The DNA of the CDR3 is TGTGCCAGCAGTGACCAATACAGGGGCTCCTATGGCTACACCTTC. Its translation: CASSDQYRGSYGYTF.

This chain uses TRBV7-9 with TRBJ1-1; TRBD1 is a possible D gene (5 bases). Per germline, CDR1 SEHNR and CDR2 FQNEAQ (reference sequence). The CDR3 is made up of 18 amino acids. Trimming removed 0 bases from V and 0 bases from J, with 17 bases in between. Here the CDR3 reads CASSLANPRDRMNTEAFF. The DNA for the CDR3 is TGTGCCAGCAGCTTAGCAAACCCCCGGGACCGCATGAACACTGAAGCTTTCTTT.